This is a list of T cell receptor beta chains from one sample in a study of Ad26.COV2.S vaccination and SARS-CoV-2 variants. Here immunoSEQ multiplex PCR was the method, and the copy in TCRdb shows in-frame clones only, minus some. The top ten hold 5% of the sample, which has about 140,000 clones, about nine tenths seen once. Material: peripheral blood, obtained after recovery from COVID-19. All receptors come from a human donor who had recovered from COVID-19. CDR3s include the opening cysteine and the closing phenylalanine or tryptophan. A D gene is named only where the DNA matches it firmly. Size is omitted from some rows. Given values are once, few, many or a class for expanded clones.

TGCGCCAGCAGCCCGGGACAGGGGTCCGGGGCCAACGTCCTGACTTTC	CASSPGQGSGANVLTF	16	TRBJ2-6	-	TRBD1	TRBV10-1
TGTGCTAGCAGACGGGACCACCTCACCGGGGAGCTGTTTTTT	CASRRDHLTGELFF	14	TRBJ2-2	-	-	TRBV7-7
TGTGCCAGCAGTGACACGGCGGGGGGCTCCTACAATGAGCAGTTCTTC	CASSDTAGGSYNEQFF	16	TRBJ2-1	-	TRBD2	TRBV6-4
TGTGCCAGCAGCCTTGACAGGGGGCGGACTGAAGCTTTCTTT	CASSLDRGRTEAFF	14	TRBJ1-1	-	TRBD1	TRBV5-4
TGCAGTGCTCGTGGGACAGTGAACACCGGGGAGCTGTTTTTT	CSARGTVNTGELFF	14	TRBJ2-2	few	TRBD1	TRBV20-1
TGTGCCAGCAGCTTAGGGGACAGCCCTTGGGAACTGTTTTTT	CASSLGDSPWELFF	14	TRBJ1-4	-	TRBD1	TRBV11-2
TGTGCCAGCAGTCGGACAGGGGCAATGTACAATGAGCAGTTCTTC	CASSRTGAMYNEQFF	15	TRBJ2-1	-	TRBD1	TRBV2
TGTGCCAGCAGTCAGGGGGTGGGTGGGCAGCCCCAGCATTTT	CASSQGVGGQPQHF	14	TRBJ1-5	-	TRBD1	TRBV6-6
TGTGCCAGCTCGCCGGGACAGGGGACTGAAGCTTTCTTT	CASSPGQGTEAFF	13	TRBJ1-1	few	TRBD1	TRBV18
TGTGCCAGTAGTCGGGGCATGACCTACGAGCAGTACTTC	CASSRGMTYEQYF	13	TRBJ2-7	-	-	TRBV19
TGTGCCAGCAGCGATAATTACGAGCAGTACTTC	CASSDNYEQYF	11	TRBJ2-7	few	-	TRBV7-9
TGCGCCAGCAGGAGGGGGGCCTCGAACACCGGGGAGCTGTTTTTT	CASRRGASNTGELFF	15	TRBJ2-2	few	-	TRBV5-1
TGCGCCAGCTCGCGGGACAGGAACACCGGGGAGCTGTTTTTT	CASSRDRNTGELFF	14	TRBJ2-2	-	-	TRBV5-1
TGTGCCAGCAGTTCCCCGGGGACAGCCTCCTACGAGCAGTACTTC	CASSSPGTASYEQYF	15	TRBJ2-7	-	TRBD1	TRBV6-5
TGTGCCTGGAGTGTATCCGAGTATCAGCCCCAGCATTTT	CAWSVSEYQPQHF	13	TRBJ1-5	few	-	TRBV30
TGTGCCAGCAGCATCCTCTACGAGCAGTACTTC	CASSILYEQYF	11	TRBJ2-7	-	-	TRBV7-2
TGTGCCAGCAGCGTTAAGGGCGTCGGCGAGCAGTACTTC	CASSVKGVGEQYF	13	TRBJ2-7	-	-	TRBV3-1/TRBV3-2
TGTGCCAGCAGGGGTTTTGAGGGCACAGGGGGCGCTTACACTGAAGCTTTCTTT	CASRGFEGTGGAYTEAFF	18	TRBJ1-1	-	TRBD1	TRBV7-6
TGTGCCAGCACGCCCGGGTCCTATAATTCACCCCTCCACTTT	CASTPGSYNSPLHF	14	TRBJ1-6	-	-	TRBV2
TGTGCCAGCAATACGGGACAGTGGAGCAATCAGCCCCAGCATTTT	CASNTGQWSNQPQHF	15	TRBJ1-5	-	TRBD1	TRBV28
TGTGCCAGCAGTCAACAGACTAACTATGGCTACACCTTC	CASSQQTNYGYTF	13	TRBJ1-2	-	-	TRBV28
TGTGCCAGCAGTTTCGGCGGAGAATATGGCTACACCTTC	CASSFGGEYGYTF	13	TRBJ1-2	-	-	TRBV27
TGTGCCAGTAGTATTATCAGGGGTGAGACCCAGTACTTC	CASSIIRGETQYF	13	TRBJ2-5	-	-	TRBV19